The subject of this entry is one T cell receptor beta chain. Its antigen is currently unknown. This sample was taken from a study of T cells in narcolepsy. Study outcomes and limitations: Healthy controls reportedly lacked the autoreactive clonotypes serially found in patients' blood. Same-patient CSF and blood CD4+ T cell clonotypes included HCRT-specific and TRIB2-specific autoreactive ones.

The germline CDR1 and CDR2 sequences are MNHNS and SASEGT. The CDR3 is 13 amino acids. V was cut by 6 bases and J by 7 bases, with 15 bases left in between. TCRdb's copy holds only in-frame clones and misses some; the assay was immunoSEQ multiplex PCR. The sample consists of over 25,000 clones, around nine tenths of them appearing once. This chain uses TRBV6-1 with TRBJ2-5, with D possibly being TRBD1 (6 bases). This sequence was found in a human donor with narcolepsy. The source material was CD45RA- memory CD4+ T cells from PBMCs. The CDR3 is CASRAQGEGTQYF. CDR3 nucleotides: TGTGCCAGCAGAGCACAGGGAGAGGGGACCCAGTACTTC.